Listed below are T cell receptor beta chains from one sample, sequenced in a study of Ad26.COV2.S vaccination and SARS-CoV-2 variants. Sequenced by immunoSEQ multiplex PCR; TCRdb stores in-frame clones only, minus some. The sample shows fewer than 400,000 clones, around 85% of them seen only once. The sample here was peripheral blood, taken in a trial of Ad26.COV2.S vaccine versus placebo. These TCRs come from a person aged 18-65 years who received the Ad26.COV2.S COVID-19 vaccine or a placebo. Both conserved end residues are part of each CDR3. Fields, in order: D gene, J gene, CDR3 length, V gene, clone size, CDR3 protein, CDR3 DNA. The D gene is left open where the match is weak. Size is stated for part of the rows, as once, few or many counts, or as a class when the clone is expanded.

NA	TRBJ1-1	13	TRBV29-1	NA	CSGLGFGSTEAFF	TGCAGCGGGCTAGGATTTGGGAGCACTGAAGCTTTCTTT
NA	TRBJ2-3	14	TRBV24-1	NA	CATSGVLVTDTQYF	TGTGCCACCAGTGGAGTCCTAGTCACAGATACGCAGTATTTT
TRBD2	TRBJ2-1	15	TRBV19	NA	CASSIGPSGNNEQFF	TGTGCCAGTAGTATTGGGCCTAGCGGTAACAATGAGCAGTTCTTC
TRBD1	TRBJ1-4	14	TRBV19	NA	CASSPQGAREKLFF	TGTGCCAGTAGTCCACAGGGGGCAAGGGAAAAACTGTTTTTT
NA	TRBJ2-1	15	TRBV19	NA	CASSIDRVPYNEQFF	TGTGCCAGTAGTATAGACAGGGTCCCTTACAATGAGCAGTTCTTC
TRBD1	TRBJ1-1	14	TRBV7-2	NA	CASSRRGQNSEAFF	TGTGCCAGCAGCCGTAGGGGGCAGAACTCCGAAGCTTTCTTT
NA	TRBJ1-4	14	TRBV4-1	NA	CASSQGRTNEKLFF	TGCGCCAGCAGCCAGGGACGGACTAATGAAAAACTGTTTTTT
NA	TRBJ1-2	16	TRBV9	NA	CASSVEGATSNYGYTF	TGTGCCAGCAGCGTGGAAGGGGCCACTTCTAACTATGGCTACACCTTC
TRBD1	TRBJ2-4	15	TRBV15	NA	CATRTGGGTKNIQYF	TGTGCCACCAGGACAGGGGGAGGAACCAAAAACATTCAGTACTTC
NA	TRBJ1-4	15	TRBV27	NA	CASSPIPGNNEKLFF	TGTGCCAGCAGTCCTATACCAGGGAATAATGAAAAACTGTTTTTT
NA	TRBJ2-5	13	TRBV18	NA	CASSAPYQETQYF	TGTGCCAGCTCAGCCCCGTACCAAGAGACCCAGTACTTC
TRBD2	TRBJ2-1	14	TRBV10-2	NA	CASSASGGAGEQFF	TGCGCCAGCAGTGCTAGCGGGGGGGCCGGTGAGCAGTTCTTC
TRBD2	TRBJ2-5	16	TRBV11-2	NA	CASSPPTSGGEETQYF	TGTGCCAGCAGCCCGCCTACTAGCGGGGGGGAGGAGACCCAGTACTTC
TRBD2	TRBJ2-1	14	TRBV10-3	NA	CAISPRGGQNEQFF	TGTGCCATCAGTCCCCGGGGGGGGCAAAATGAGCAGTTCTTC
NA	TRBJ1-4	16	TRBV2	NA	CASSSDYSIDDEKLFF	TGTGCCAGCAGCTCAGATTACTCTATAGACGATGAAAAACTGTTTTTT
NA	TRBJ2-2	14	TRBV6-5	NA	CASSRQQNTGELFF	TGTGCCAGCAGTCGACAACAAAACACCGGGGAGCTGTTTTTT
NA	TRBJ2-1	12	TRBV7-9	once	CASSLDVAQQFF	TGTGCCAGCAGCTTAGACGTCGCCCAGCAGTTCTTC
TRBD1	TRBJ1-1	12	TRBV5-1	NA	CASSLEQGEAFF	TGCGCCAGCAGCTTGGAACAGGGGGAAGCTTTCTTT
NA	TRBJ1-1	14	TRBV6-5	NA	CASSYGHMNTEAFF	TGTGCCAGCAGTTATGGGCATATGAACACTGAAGCTTTCTTT
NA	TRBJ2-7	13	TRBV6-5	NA	CASRMGADYEQYF	TGTGCCAGCAGAATGGGCGCAGACTACGAGCAGTACTTC
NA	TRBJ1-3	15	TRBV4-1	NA	CASSQGVGGLNTIYF	TGCGCCAGCAGCCAAGGGGTTGGGGGTTTAAACACCATATATTTT
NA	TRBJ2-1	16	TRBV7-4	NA	CASSLDPDGGDDEQFF	TGTGCCAGCAGCCTCGACCCAGACGGCGGGGACGATGAGCAGTTCTTC
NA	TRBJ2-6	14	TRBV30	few	CALDRSSGANVLTF	TGTGCCCTGGACCGGAGCTCTGGGGCCAACGTCCTGACTTTC
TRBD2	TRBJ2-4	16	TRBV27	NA	CASSLSGGLAKNIQYF	TGTGCCAGCAGTTTGAGCGGGGGGTTAGCCAAAAACATTCAGTACTTC
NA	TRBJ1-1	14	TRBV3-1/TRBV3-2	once	CASRSGPMNTEAFF	TGTGCCAGCAGGTCGGGACCGATGAACACTGAAGCTTTCTTT
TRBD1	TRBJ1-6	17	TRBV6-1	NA	CASSDRPGGTYNSPLHF	TGTGCCAGCAGTGATCGACCAGGGGGTACCTATAATTCACCCCTCCACTTT
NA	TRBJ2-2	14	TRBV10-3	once	CAISPGANTGELFF	TGTGCCATCAGTCCAGGAGCGAACACCGGGGAGCTGTTTTTT
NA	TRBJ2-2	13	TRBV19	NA	CATSDRYTGELFF	TGTGCCACCTCGGACCGATACACCGGGGAGCTGTTTTTT
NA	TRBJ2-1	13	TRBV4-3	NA	CASSQAVDNEQFF	TGCGCCAGCAGCCAAGCCGTAGACAATGAGCAGTTCTTC
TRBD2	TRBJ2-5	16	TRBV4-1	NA	CASSQVGTSGPGTQYF	TGCGCCAGCAGCCAAGTAGGGACTAGCGGTCCGGGGACCCAGTACTTC
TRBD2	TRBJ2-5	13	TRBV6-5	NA	CASTQRGWETQYF	TGTGCCAGCACCCAGCGGGGGTGGGAGACCCAGTACTTC
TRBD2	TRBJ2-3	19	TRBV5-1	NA	CASSLGRPATSLSTDTQYF	TGCGCCAGCAGCTTGGGCCGACCCGCGACTAGCCTGAGCACAGATACGCAGTATTTT
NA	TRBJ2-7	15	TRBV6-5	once	CASSTHRRNTYEQYF	TGTGCCAGCAGTACCCATAGAAGGAACACCTACGAGCAGTACTTC
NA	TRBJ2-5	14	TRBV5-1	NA	CASSLGQGGETQYF	TGCGCCAGCAGCTTGGGTCAGGGAGGTGAGACCCAGTACTTC
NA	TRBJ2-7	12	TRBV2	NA	CASTGSSYEQYF	TGTGCCAGCACCGGCAGCTCCTACGAGCAGTACTTC
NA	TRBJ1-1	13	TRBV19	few	CASGQSMNTEAFF	TGTGCCAGCGGACAGAGCATGAACACTGAAGCTTTCTTT
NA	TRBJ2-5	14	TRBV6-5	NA	CASSATRTSETQYF	TGTGCCAGCAGCGCCACTAGGACCTCCGAGACCCAGTACTTC
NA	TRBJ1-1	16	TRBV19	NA	CASSIAHIGGTPEAFF	TGTGCCAGTAGTATAGCCCACATCGGGGGTACGCCTGAAGCTTTCTTT
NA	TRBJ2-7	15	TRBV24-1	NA	CATSARQDPTYEQYF	TGTGCCACCAGTGCAAGACAGGACCCTACCTACGAGCAGTACTTC
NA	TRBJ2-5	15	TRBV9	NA	CASSPPASPQETQYF	TGTGCCAGCAGCCCTCCCGCTAGTCCCCAAGAGACCCAGTACTTC
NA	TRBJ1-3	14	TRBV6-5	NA	CASSPTVTGNTIYF	TGTGCCAGCAGTCCGACTGTGACTGGAAACACCATATATTTT